The 18 T cell receptor beta chains below all came from one sample that was sequenced in a study of T cells in localized non-small cell lung cancer. TCRdb keeps only in-frame clones here, not all; method: immunoSEQ multiplex PCR. The data hold about 35,000 clones, with over 75% observed a single time. The material sequenced was peripheral blood, taken before any cancer treatment. The receptors were sampled from a male donor older than 55 with stage III squamous cell lung carcinoma.

The chain has TRBV18 and TRBJ1-2; 7 nucleotides line up with TRBD1. V dropped 4 bases and J dropped 4; count of bases not matched to a gene: 12. The CDR3 has 16 amino acids. Germline V gene data show CDR1 as KGHSH and CDR2 as LQKENI. Here the CDR3 reads CASSQNQGEFTYGYTF. The DNA for the CDR3 is TGTGCCAGCTCACAGAATCAGGGGGAATTTACCTATGGCTACACCTTC.

The genes are TRBV10-3 and TRBJ1-3; D not certain. The CDR3 spans 13 residues. Per the germline V gene, CDR1 is ENHRY and CDR2 is SYGVKD. Trimming left V 3 bases short and J 6 bases short, with 9 bases between. CDR3 sequence: CAISELVENTIYF. CDR3 DNA sequence: TGTGCCATCAGTGAACTCGTCGAAAACACCATATATTTT.

The chain joins TRBV29-1 to TRBJ2-5; tentatively, D is TRBD2 (6 bases). From germline, CDR1 is SQVTM and CDR2 ANQGSEA. V was cut by 4 bases and J by 6 bases, with 12 bases left in between. This CDR3 region has 12 residues. The CDR3 region is CSVVGGMKTQYF. CDR3 bases: TGCAGCGTTGTGGGGGGTATGAAGACCCAGTACTTC.

The chain couples TRBV7-2 to TRBJ2-5; 8 bases are a match to TRBD2. J lost 4 bases, V lost 4 bases, and 5 bases had no gene match. Germline V lookup: CDR1 SGHTA, CDR2 FQGNSA. The CDR3 totals 14 residues. This chain's CDR3 is CASSYPGTRETQYF. CDR3 in DNA: TGTGCCAGCAGCTACCCCGGGACTAGAGAGACCCAGTACTTC.

This clone was detected only a few times. CDR3 sequence reads: CASSIRTGGYTEAFF. CDR3 nucleotides: TGTGCCAGTAGTATAAGGACAGGGGGGTACACTGAAGCTTTCTTT. The gene calls are TRBV19 and TRBJ1-1, with TRBD1 matching 10 bases. The CDR3 contains 15 residues. Unmatched junction bases numbered 3, after V lost 2 bases and J lost 3 bases. Germline CDR1 reads LNHDA; CDR2 reads SQIVND (reference sequence). The full variable domain, completed using reference TRBV19 and TRBJ1-1, is DGGITQSPKYLFRKEGQNVTLSCEQNLNHDAMYWYRQDPGQGLRLIYYSQIVNDFQKGDIAEGYSVSREKKESFPLTVTSAQKNPTAFYLCASSIRTGGYTEAFFGQGTRLTVV.

The chain uses TRBV29-1 and TRBJ1-1, with 7 nucleotides matching TRBD1. The germline CDR1 and CDR2 sequences are SQVTM and ANQGSEA. The ends lost 7 bases at V and 6 bases at J; junction bases unmatched: 14. The CDR3 totals 14 residues. The CDR3 spells CSADRRGLTAEAFF. The CDR3 coding sequence is TGCAGCGCGGACAGGAGGGGGCTGACGGCTGAAGCTTTCTTT.

This clone was detected once. The V and J genes are TRBV28 and TRBJ1-1; D possibly corresponds to TRBD1 (6 bases). The V and J ends lost 6 bases and 2 bases respectively, with 13 bases between them. This CDR3 region has 14 residues. In germline, CDR1 is MDHEN, CDR2 SYDVKM. CDR3 coding DNA: TGTGCCAGCAGGAGGGGGGATCAAAACACTGAAGCTTTCTTT. Protein sequence: CASRRGDQNTEAFF. The full variable domain, rest sourced from reference TRBV28 and TRBJ1-1, is DVKVTQSSRYLVKRTGEKVFLECVQDMDHENMFWYRQDPGLGLRLIYFSYDVKMKEKGDIPEGYSVSREKKERFSLILESASTNQTSMYLCASRRGDQNTEAFFGQGTRLTVV.

The chain joins TRBV2 to TRBJ2-5; 15 positions agree with TRBD2. The germline CDR1 and CDR2 sequences are SNHLY and FYNNEI. The CDR3 spans 17 residues. V lost 6 bases and J lost 5; bases outside the gene matches: 10. The CDR3 is CASSERTSGGAGETQYF. CDR3 in DNA: TGTGCCAGCAGCGAAAGGACTAGCGGGGGGGCCGGGGAGACCCAGTACTTC.

This chain joins TRBV29-1 and TRBJ2-1; D is possibly TRBD1 or TRBD2 (6 bases each). Germline CDR1 SQVTM, CDR2 ANQGSEA. The CDR3 covers 13 residues. Trimming took 3 bases from V and 10 from J, leaving 16 bases between them. The CDR3 here is CSVDRGQGREQFF. In DNA, the CDR3 is TGCAGCGTTGACAGGGGTCAGGGGAGGGAGCAGTTCTTC.

The CDR3, as DNA: TGCGCCAGCAGCCACACACAGGGGAACACTGAAGCTTTCTTT. It specifies CASSHTQGNTEAFF. The V and J genes are TRBV4-1 and TRBJ1-1; perhaps TRBD1 as D (6 bases). Germline V lookup: CDR1 MGHRA, CDR2 YSYEKL. The CDR3 sequence is 14 residues long. V lost 3 bases and J 1 base, leaving 9 bases between the germline ends.

CDR3 sequence (DNA): TGCGCCAGCAGTGAAAGGTTCCGGGCCACTGAAGCTTTCTTT. Its protein is CASSERFRATEAFF. The chain recombines TRBV10-2 with TRBJ1-1; D uncertain. CDR1 WSHSY and CDR2 SAAADI come from the germline V gene. There are 14 residues in the CDR3. V was cut by 3 bases and J by 4 bases, with 12 bases left in between.

This clone has a single count. The identical CDR3 is also encoded by other nucleotide sequences in the sample. V and J are TRBV6-5 and TRBJ2-2; no clear D gene. CDR1 is MNHEY, CDR2 SVGAGI, per germline. Deletions cut 2 bases from V and 0 bases from J, with 7 bases between. This CDR3 spans 15 amino acids. Here the CDR3 DNA reads TGTGCCAGCAGTTACAGCCAGACGAACACCGGGGAGCTGTTTTTT. Translated: CASSYSQTNTGELFF.

With regard to this clone: Germline is not matched at one junction end, which may reflect a read error. The chain couples TRBV11-2 to TRBJ2-5; a weak D match, TRBD2 (5 bases). The germline CDR1 and CDR2 sequences are SGHAT and FQNNGV. The CDR3 is 14 amino acids. CDR3 protein: CASSQTRSGEIQYF. The CDR3 coding sequence is TGTGCCAGCAGTCAGACGAGGAGCGGAGAGATCCAGTACTTC.

This chain connects TRBV30 to TRBJ2-1; D not certain. CDR1 is GTSNPN and CDR2 is SVGIG in the germline V gene (reference sequence). The germline V and J ends were trimmed by 2 bases and 5 bases, with 7 bases remaining between them. The CDR3 has 12 amino acids. The CDR3 sequence is CAWSLWNNEQFF. The CDR3 bases are TGTGCCTGGAGTCTTTGGAACAATGAGCAGTTCTTC.

The CDR3 protein is CASSLKGGTPLHF. The CDR3 coding sequence is TGTGCCAGCAGCTTAAAGGGGGGTACACCCCTCCACTTT. The chain has TRBV7-3 and TRBJ1-6; D might be TRBD1 (6 bases). Trimming stripped 1 base from V and 11 bases from J, with 9 bases between. Germline loops: CDR1 SGHTA, CDR2 FQGTGA. The CDR3 consists of 13 residues.

This rearrangement joins TRBV19 to TRBJ2-1, with 10 bases fitting TRBD1. Germline V gene data show CDR1 as LNHDA and CDR2 as SQIVND (reference sequence). CDR3 length: 14 residues. V shed 5 bases, J shed 9 bases, and the junction held 7 bases outside the gene matches. CDR3 loop: CASSRTGGGSEQFF. The CDR3 bases are TGTGCCAGTAGTCGGACAGGGGGAGGGAGTGAGCAGTTCTTC.

The V gene is TRBV5-1, the J gene TRBJ2-7, with TRBD1 matching over 8 bases. The CDR3 is made up of 14 amino acids. Per the germline V gene, CDR1 is SGHRS and CDR2 is YFSETQ. Trimming cost V 3 bases and J 1 base; bases outside gene matches: 3. Here the CDR3 reads CASSSRDRSYEQYF. The CDR3 DNA is TGCGCCAGCAGCTCCCGGGACAGGTCCTACGAGCAGTACTTC.

V usage is TRBV7-2 and J usage is TRBJ2-1; TRBD1 matches at 8 bases. The V gene end was trimmed by 8 bases and the J gene end by 9 bases; junction bases not matched to a gene: 9. CDR3 size: 13 residues. Germline V CDR1 and CDR2: SGHTA, FQGNSA. The CDR3 here is CASGDRTTTEQFF. CDR3 nucleotides: TGTGCCAGCGGGGACAGGACTACCACTGAGCAGTTCTTC.